This TCR beta chain was captured by sequencing in a study of blood T cell repertoires in COVID-19. Study background: Samples representing acute and convalescent COVID-19 were sourced from the United States, Italy and Spain. The analysed material was cDNA or gDNA that came from T cells, B-cell-depleted T cells, or PBMCs.

Source study methods: Reference gene primer amplification gave estimated nucleated cell counts. Profiling relied on immunoSEQ multiplex PCR, and the TCRdb table lists in-frame clones only, not all of them. That table supplies the V and J calls and clone size; D and trimming were determined from the DNA. The sample has 100,000 to 150,000 clones; approximately 88% are singletons. Germline loops: CDR1 SGHRS, CDR2 YFSETQ. This CDR3 comprises 14 residues. J lost 5 bases, V lost 4 bases, and 7 bases had no gene match. This receptor was taken from a man in his sixties with acute or convalescent COVID-19. V gene TRBV5-1 combines with J gene TRBJ2-3; 7 bases fit TRBD1. Sequencing used peripheral blood. In DNA, the CDR3 is TGCGCCAGCAGCCAAGGGACAGTTAGAGATACGCAGTATTTT. This encodes CASSQGTVRDTQYF.